This T cell receptor (beta chain) was sequenced in a study of OX40 agonist ivuxolimab in advanced cancers. Study results and caveats: Determination of antigen specificity was not performed for the expanded peripheral T cells.

Sequencing was performed with immunoSEQ multiplex PCR; in TCRdb, only in-frame clones are kept and a portion is missing. The sample includes 30,000 to 40,000 clones, around four fifths of them seen just once. To note about this clone: Its antigen is undetermined.

V lost 1 base, J lost 1 base, and 3 bases stayed unmatched. The germline CDR1 and CDR2 sequences are SGHTA and FQGNSA. The CDR3 is 15 amino acids. This sample comprised CD4+ or CD8+ T cells sorted from blood, obtained in a trial of the OX40 agonist ivuxolimab. This clonotype originated in an adult with an advanced solid tumor such as melanoma, head and neck, liver or kidney cancer. The gene calls are TRBV7-2 and TRBJ2-5; 7 bases match TRBD2. The CDR3 region is CASSLVGGIQETQYF. As DNA, the CDR3 is TGTGCCAGCAGCTTAGTGGGGGGGATCCAAGAGACCCAGTACTTC.